The clone carrying this T cell receptor beta chain was found once. The antigen is undetermined. The entry originates in a study of cytomegalovirus exposure and HLA in healthy donors. Study at large: Membership in the Caucasian-associated ancestry cluster was found for 75% to 85% of fewer than 450 genotyped donors.

A multiplex PCR was run with 60 Vbeta primers and 13 Jbeta primers. Profiling relied on immunoSEQ multiplex PCR, and the TCRdb table lists in-frame clones only, not all of them. Of 150,000 to 200,000 clones in the sample, over 65% were seen once. Study-wide results and limits: Later analysis associated a missense DCLRE1C variant with TCR beta V- and J-gene trimming. Most of the TCR beta V segments (in an earlier analysis) were productive either about 90% or about 30% of the time.

This clonotype originated in a woman between 50 and 59 years old in good health and CMV-seropositive. Sequences were obtained from PBMCs.

CDR3 sequence reads: CASSSPGGGYTF. The DNA of the CDR3 is TGTGCCAGCAGTTCCCCAGGGGGTGGCTACACCTTC. The J gene is TRBJ1-2, the V gene TRBV28; 7 positions match TRBD1. This CDR3 comprises 12 residues. CDR1 and CDR2 (germline): MDHEN, SYDVKM. V was pared by 4 bases and J by 7 bases, with 3 bases of the junction left unmatched.